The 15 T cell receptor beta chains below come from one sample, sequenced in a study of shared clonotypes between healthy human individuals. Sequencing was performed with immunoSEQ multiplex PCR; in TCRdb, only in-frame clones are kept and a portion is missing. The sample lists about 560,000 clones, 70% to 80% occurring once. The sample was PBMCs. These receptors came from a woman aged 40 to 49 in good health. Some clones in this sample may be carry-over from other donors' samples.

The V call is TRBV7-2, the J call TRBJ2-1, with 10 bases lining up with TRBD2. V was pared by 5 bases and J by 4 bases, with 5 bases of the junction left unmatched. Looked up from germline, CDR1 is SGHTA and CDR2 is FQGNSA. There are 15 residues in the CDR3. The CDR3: CASSARTSGYNEQFF. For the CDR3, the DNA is TGTGCCAGCAGCGCCCGGACTAGCGGTTACAATGAGCAGTTCTTC.

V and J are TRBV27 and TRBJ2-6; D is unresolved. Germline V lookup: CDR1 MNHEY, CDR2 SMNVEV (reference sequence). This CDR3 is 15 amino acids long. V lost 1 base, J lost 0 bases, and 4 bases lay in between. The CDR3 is CASSLLSSGANVLTF. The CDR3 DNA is TGTGCCAGCAGTTTATTAAGCTCTGGGGCCAACGTCCTGACTTTC.

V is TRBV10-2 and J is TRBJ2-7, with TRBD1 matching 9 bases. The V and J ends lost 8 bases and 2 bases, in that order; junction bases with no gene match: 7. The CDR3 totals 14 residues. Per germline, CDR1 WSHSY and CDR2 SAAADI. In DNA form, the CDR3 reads TGCGCCAGCGGACCGGGACAGGGCGCCTACGAGCAGTACTTC. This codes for CASGPGQGAYEQYF.

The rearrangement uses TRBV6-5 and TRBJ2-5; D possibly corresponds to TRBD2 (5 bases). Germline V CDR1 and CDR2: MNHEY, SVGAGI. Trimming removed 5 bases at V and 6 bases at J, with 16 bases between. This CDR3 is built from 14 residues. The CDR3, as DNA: TGTGCCAGCAGTCCCCGGGTCAACGGGAAGACCCAGTACTTC. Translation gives CASSPRVNGKTQYF.

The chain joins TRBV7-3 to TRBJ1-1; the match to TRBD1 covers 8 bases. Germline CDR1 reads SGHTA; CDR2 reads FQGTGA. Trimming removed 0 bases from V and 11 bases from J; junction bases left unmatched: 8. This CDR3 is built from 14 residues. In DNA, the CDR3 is TGTGCCAGCAGCTTAACCCCCCAGACAGGGGTTGCTTTCTTT. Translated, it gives CASSLTPQTGVAFF.

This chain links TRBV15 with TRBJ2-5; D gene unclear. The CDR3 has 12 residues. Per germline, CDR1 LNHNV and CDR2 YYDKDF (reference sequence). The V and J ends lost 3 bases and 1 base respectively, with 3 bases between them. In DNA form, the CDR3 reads TGTGCCACCAGCAGGGTCCAAGAGACCCAGTACTTC. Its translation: CATSRVQETQYF.

CDR3 loop: CATTERGAGRGGYTF. The DNA of the CDR3 is TGTGCCACCACCGAACGGGGGGCAGGACGGGGTGGCTACACCTTC. The genes are TRBV10-3 and TRBJ1-2; tentatively, D is TRBD1 (6 bases). The V gene lost 10 bases and the J gene lost 7 bases, with 25 bases spanning the gap. Germline-derived CDR1 and CDR2 are ENHRY and SYGVKD. This CDR3 comprises 15 residues.

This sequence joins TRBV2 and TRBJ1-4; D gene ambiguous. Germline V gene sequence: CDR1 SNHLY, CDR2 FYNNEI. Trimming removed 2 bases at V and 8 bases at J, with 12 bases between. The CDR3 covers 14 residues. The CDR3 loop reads CASSERRWVEKLFF. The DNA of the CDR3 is TGTGCCAGCAGTGAAAGGCGGTGGGTCGAAAAACTGTTTTTT.

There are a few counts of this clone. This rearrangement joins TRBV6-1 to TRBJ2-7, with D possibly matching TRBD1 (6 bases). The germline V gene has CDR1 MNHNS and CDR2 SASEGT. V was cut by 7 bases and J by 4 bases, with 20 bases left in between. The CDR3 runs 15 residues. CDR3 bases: TGTGCCAGCACCCCCACACAAACCAGGGGTTACGAGCAGTACTTC. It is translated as CASTPTQTRGYEQYF.

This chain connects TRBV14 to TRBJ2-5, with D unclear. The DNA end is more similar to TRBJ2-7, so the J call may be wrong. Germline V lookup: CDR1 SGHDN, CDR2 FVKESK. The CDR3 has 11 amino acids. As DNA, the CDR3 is TGTGCCAGCAGCCAAGTTTACGAGCAGTACTTC. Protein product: CASSQVYEQYF.

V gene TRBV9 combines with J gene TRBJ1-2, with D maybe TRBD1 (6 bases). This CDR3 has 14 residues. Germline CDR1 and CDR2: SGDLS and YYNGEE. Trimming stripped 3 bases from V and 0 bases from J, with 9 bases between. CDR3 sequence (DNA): TGTGCCAGCAGCGGGAGGGGGTCTAACTATGGCTACACCTTC. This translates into CASSGRGSNYGYTF.

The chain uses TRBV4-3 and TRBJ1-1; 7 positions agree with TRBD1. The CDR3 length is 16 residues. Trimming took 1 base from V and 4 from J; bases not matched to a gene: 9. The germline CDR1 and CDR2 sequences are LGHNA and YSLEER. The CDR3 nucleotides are TGCGCCAGCAGCCAAGGGCAAAGACAGGGAAGCACTGAAGCTTTCTTT. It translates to CASSQGQRQGSTEAFF.

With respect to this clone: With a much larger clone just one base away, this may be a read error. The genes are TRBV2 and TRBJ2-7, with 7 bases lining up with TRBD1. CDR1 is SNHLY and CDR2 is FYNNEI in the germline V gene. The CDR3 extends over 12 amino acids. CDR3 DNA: TGTGCCAGCAGTGCAGGGGGTAGCGAGCAGTGCTTC. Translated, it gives CASSAGGSEQCF. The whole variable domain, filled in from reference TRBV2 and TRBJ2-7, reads EPEVTQTPSHQVTQMGQEVILRCVPISNHLYFYWYRQILGQKVEFLVSFYNNEISEKSEIFDDQFSVERPDGSNFTLKIRSTKLEDSAMYFCASSAGGSEQCFGPGTRLTVT.

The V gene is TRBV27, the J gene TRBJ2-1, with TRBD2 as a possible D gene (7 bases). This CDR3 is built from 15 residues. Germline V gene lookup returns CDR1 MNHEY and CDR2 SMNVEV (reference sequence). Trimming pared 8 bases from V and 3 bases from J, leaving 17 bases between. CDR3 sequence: CASRGGVGVYNEQFF. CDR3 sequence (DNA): TGTGCCAGCCGAGGGGGGGTGGGGGTCTACAATGAGCAGTTCTTC.

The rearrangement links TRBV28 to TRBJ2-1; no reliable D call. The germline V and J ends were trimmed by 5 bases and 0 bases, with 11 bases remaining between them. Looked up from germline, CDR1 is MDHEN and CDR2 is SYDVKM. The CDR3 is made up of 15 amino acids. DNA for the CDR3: TGTGCCAGCAGTGCCGGGCCTAGCTCCTACAATGAGCAGTTCTTC. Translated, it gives CASSAGPSSYNEQFF.